Reported below is one T cell receptor (beta chain). Its cognate antigen is unknown. After removal of 3 bases from V and 5 bases from J, the junction contained 9 bases not matched to a gene. The CDR3 has 16 amino acids. CDR1 is KGHDR, CDR2 SFDVKD, per germline. This sample is drawn from a study of T-cell memory formation after mild COVID-19. TCRdb reanalysed the 5' RACE reads using MiXCR and keeps one entry per CDR3 protein. The sample has fewer than 700,000 distinct CDR3 sequences, roughly a fifth seen once; the top ten hold about 8.2%. Study observations and caveats: The second-wave clones peaking on day 37 were not confirmed as SARS-CoV-2-specific. Cross-reactive memory seemingly joined, as some responding clones were found in pre-infection memory. Researchers report contracting CD4+ clones mostly in CM and EM, with CD8+ clones in EMRA. Clones shrinking between day 15 and 85 showed a balanced CD4/CD8 split, and those that grew later tilted toward CD4+.

V usage is TRBV24-1 and J usage is TRBJ2-5, with 9 bases matching TRBD1. The origin of this receptor is an adult woman who had mild COVID-19 (a few samples of this study predate the infection). Cell type and time point are not known. The sample comprised PBMCs or a T cell subset sorted from them (not recorded which). CDR3: CATSDPPGQGMETQYF. The CDR3 coding sequence is TGTGCCACCAGTGATCCCCCGGGACAGGGAATGGAGACCCAGTACTTC.